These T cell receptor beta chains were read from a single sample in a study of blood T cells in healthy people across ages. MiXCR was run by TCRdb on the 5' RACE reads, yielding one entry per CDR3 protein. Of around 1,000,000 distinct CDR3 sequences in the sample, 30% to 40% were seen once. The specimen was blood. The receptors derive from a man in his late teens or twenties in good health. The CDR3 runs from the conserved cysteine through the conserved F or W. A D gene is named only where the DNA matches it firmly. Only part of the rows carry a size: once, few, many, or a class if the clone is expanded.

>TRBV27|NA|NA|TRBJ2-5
TGTGCCAGCAGTTTTGTCAGTTTGGCCAGGGGGGTTGAGACCCAGTACTTC
CASSFVSLARGVETQYF
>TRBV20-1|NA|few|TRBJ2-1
TGCAGTGCCGCCCGGGGAGTATACAATGAGCAGTTCTTC
CSAARGVYNEQFF
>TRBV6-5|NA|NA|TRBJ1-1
TGTGCCAGCAGACACGGGGTTGAAGCTTTCTTT
CASRHGVEAFF
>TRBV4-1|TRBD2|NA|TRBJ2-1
TGCGCCAGCAGCCAAAGGGATGCGGGGGGCGGGAACAATGAGCAGTTCTTC
CASSQRDAGGGNNEQFF
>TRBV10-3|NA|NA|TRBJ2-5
TGTGCCATCCGTTCCGGTAGCAGGCAAGAGACCCAGTACTTC
CAIRSGSRQETQYF
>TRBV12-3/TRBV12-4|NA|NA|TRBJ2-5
TGTGCCAGCAGTCCCAAGAGTGAGCAGTACTTC
CASSPKSEQYF
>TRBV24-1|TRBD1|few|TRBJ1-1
TGTGCCACCAGATCCAGGGGGCTCCCTAACACTGAAGCTTTCTTT
CATRSRGLPNTEAFF
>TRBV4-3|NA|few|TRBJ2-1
TGCACAGGTGGGGCCCCGGTATCTCCCAATGAGCAGTTCTTC
CTGGAPVSPNEQFF
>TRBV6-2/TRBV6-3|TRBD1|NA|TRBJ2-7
TGTGCCAGCAGAACAGGGGGCCAAGCCGAGTACTTC
CASRTGGQAEYF
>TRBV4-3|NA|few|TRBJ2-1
TGCGCCAGCAGCCAAGAGGGCTCCGACTCCTACAATGAGCAGTTCTTC
CASSQEGSDSYNEQFF
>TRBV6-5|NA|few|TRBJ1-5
TGTGCCAGCAGCCCCCGTTCCTGGGTCGGCAATCAGCCCCAGCATTTT
CASSPRSWVGNQPQHF
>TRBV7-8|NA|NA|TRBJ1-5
TGTGCCAGCAGCTTAGCTGAGATTCAGCCCCAGCATTTT
CASSLAEIQPQHF
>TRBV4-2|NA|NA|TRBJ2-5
TGTGCCAGCAGGGAGACAGTTTACCAAGAGACCCAGTACTTC
CASRETVYQETQYF
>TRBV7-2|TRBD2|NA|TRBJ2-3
TGTGCCAGCAGCTTAGTCCCGGGGGGAAGCTTGGATACGCAGTATTTT
CASSLVPGGSLDTQYF
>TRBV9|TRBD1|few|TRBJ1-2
TGTGCCAGCAGCGTAGCTCGGACAGGGGTCGGCTACACCTTC
CASSVARTGVGYTF
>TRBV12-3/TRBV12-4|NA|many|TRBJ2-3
TGTGCCAGCAGTTCGGCGACAGATACGCAGTATTTT
CASSSATDTQYF
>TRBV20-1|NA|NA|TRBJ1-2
TGCAGTGCTAGGGTAGCCGAAGATCATGGCTACACCTTC
CSARVAEDHGYTF
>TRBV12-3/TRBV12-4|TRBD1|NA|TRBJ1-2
TGTGCCAGCAGACGGACAGGGGGCATCCCCTATGGCTACACCTTC
CASRRTGGIPYGYTF
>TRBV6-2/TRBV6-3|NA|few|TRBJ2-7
TGTACCAGCAGTAGTCTTCGGGGAGCCGAGCAGTACTTC
CTSSSLRGAEQYF
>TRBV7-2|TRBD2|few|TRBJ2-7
TGTGCCAGCAGCTTGCGCGGGACTAGCGAAGCATATTCCTACGAGCAGTACTTC
CASSLRGTSEAYSYEQYF
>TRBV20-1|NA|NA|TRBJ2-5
TGCAGTGCTAGACAGGGACTTCAAGAGACCCAGTACTTC
CSARQGLQETQYF
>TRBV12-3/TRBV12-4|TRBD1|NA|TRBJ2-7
TGTGCCAGCGGTACAGGGGGGCCCTACGAGCAGTACTTC
CASGTGGPYEQYF
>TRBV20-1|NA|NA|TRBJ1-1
TGCAGTGCTCCTATTCGACCGGGCTCGAGCACTGAAGCTTTCTTT
CSAPIRPGSSTEAFF
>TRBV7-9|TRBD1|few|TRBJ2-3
TGTGCCAGCAGTAAGCCGGGACAGGGTCCCACAGATACGCAGTATTTT
CASSKPGQGPTDTQYF
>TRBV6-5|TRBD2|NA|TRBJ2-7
TGTGCCAGCAGTTACTCGAGCGGGGGGATGCGAGAGCAGTACTTC
CASSYSSGGMREQYF
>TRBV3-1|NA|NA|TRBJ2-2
TGTGCCACCCGGTTGGGGACCGGGGAGCTGTTTTTT
CATRLGTGELFF
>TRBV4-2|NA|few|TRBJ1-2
TGTGCCAGCAGCCAAGGCGCCCCTTCTAACTATGGCTACACCTTC
CASSQGAPSNYGYTF
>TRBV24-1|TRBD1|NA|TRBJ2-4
TGTGCCACCAGCGCAGGGGGCGACATTGACATTCAGTACTTC
CATSAGGDIDIQYF
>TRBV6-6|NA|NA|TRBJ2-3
TGTGCCAGCAGTTACTCGAGTGGGGGGACGCAGTATTTT
CASSYSSGGTQYF
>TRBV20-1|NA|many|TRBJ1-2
TGCAGTGCTAGAGTGGCGGAGCACTATGGCTACACCTTC
CSARVAEHYGYTF
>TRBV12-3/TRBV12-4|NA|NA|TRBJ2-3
TGTGCCAGCAGTTTGCGTGGAGGGATCGCAGATACGCAGTATTTT
CASSLRGGIADTQYF
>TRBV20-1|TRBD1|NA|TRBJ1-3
TGCAGTGCTAGAGACGACAGGGGGGTCTCTGGAAACACCATATATTTT
CSARDDRGVSGNTIYF
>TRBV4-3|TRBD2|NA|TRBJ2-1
TGCGCCAGCAGGCGACTAGCGGGGGGGGACAATGAGCAGTTCTTC
CASRRLAGGDNEQFF
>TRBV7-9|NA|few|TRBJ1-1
TGTGCCAGCAGCACACATTCAAACACTGAAGCTTTCTTT
CASSTHSNTEAFF
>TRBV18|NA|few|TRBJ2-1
TGTGCCAGCTCACTACTATCCTTGCGCCCCAATGAGCAGTTCTTC
CASSLLSLRPNEQFF
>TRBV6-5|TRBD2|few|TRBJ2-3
TGTGCCAGCAGCCCTTTTGGGGGGGAGTCCACAGATACGCAGTATTTT
CASSPFGGESTDTQYF
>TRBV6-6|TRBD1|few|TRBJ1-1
TGTGCCAGCAGTATATCGACAGGGGACACTGAAGCTTTCTTT
CASSISTGDTEAFF
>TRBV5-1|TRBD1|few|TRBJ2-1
TGCGCCAGCAGCTGGACAGGGGGGGTTATGAATGAGCAGTTCTTC
CASSWTGGVMNEQFF
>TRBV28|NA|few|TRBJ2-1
TGTGCCAGCAGTTTGAGATGGGTACCCCCCCTAGACAGTGAGCAGTTCTTC
CASSLRWVPPLDSEQFF
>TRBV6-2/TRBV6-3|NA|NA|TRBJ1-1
TGTGCCAGCAGTTACGGTGGGGAGGGGGACGTTGAAGCTTTCTTT
CASSYGGEGDVEAFF
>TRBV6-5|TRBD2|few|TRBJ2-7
TGTGCCAGCAGTTACGGACTAGCGGGGAACAATGAGCAGTACTTC
CASSYGLAGNNEQYF
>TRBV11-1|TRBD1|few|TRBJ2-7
TGTGCCAGCAGCTTAGCGCAGGGGGCCTACGAGCAGTACTTC
CASSLAQGAYEQYF
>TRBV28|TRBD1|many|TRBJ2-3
TGTGCCAGCAGGGGACAGGTTCAAGATACGCAGTATTTT
CASRGQVQDTQYF
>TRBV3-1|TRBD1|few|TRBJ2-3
TGTGCCAGCAGTTCCACGGATAGAGGGGGCTTCACAGATACGCAGTATTTT
CASSSTDRGGFTDTQYF
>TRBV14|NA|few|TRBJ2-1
TGTGCCAGCAGCCCCAAGAGTTCAGGAGAGCAGTTCTTC
CASSPKSSGEQFF
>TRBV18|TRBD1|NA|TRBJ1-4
TGTGCCAGCTCATCCCTACAGGGGGGGAGTGAAAAACTGTTTTTT
CASSSLQGGSEKLFF
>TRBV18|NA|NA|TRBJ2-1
TGTGCCAGCTCACCGAACCGGGGAGCTTACAATGAGCAGTTCTTC
CASSPNRGAYNEQFF
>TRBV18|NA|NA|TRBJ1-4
TGTGCCAGCTCACCACCGAGGCCCGACAACATACCGCGGAATGAAAAACTGTTTTTT
CASSPPRPDNIPRNEKLFF
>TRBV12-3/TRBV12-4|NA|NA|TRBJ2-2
TGTGCCAGCAGTTTAGCGCGCGGTTACACCGGGGAACTGTTTTTT
CASSLARGYTGELFF
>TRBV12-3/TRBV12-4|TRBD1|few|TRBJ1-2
TGTGCCAGCAGGGGACAGGACTATGGCTACACCTTC
CASRGQDYGYTF
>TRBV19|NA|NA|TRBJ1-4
TGTGCCAGTAGTATGGCAGGGGAAAAACTGTTTTTT
CASSMAGEKLFF
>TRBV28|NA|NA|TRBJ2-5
TGTGCCAGCAGTTCTCCGCGGGACGGCTATGGGGAGACCCAGTACTTC
CASSSPRDGYGETQYF
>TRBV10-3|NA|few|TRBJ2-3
TGTGCCATCAGTGGGGGGGCGACCCTCACAGATACGCAGTATTTT
CAISGGATLTDTQYF
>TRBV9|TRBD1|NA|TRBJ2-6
TGTGCCAGCAGCGCCCGGACAGGGGGCTCTGGGGCCAACGTCATGACTTTC
CASSARTGGSGANVMTF
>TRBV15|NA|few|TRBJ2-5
TGTGCCACCAGCAGAGACTACGACAGCGGGTTTTCGGCAGAGACCCAGTACTTC
CATSRDYDSGFSAETQYF
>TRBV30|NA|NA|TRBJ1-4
TGTGCCTGGAGTAGGGGCAGGGAGGCTAATGAAAAACTGTTTTTT
CAWSRGREANEKLFF
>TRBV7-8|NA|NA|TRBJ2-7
TGTGCCAGCAGCTTATCCCTTGACTTACACGAGCAGTACTTC
CASSLSLDLHEQYF
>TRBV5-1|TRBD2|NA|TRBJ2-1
TGCGCCAGCAGCCCCCGACTAGCGGGGGCCTCAAACTTCTACAATGAGCAGTTCTTC
CASSPRLAGASNFYNEQFF